The clone carrying this TCR beta chain was detected only once. The source of the sample is a study of Ad26.COV2.S vaccination and SARS-CoV-2 variants. Study background: Sample donor was a member of the COV1001 Ad26.COV2.S trial arm. Dosing was one shot or two shots 56 days apart.

CDR3 length: 13 amino acids. V dropped 5 bases and J dropped 8 bases, with 15 bases sitting between them. The V gene's germline CDR1 is SNHLY and CDR2 FYNNEI. Here immunoSEQ multiplex PCR was the method, and the copy in TCRdb shows in-frame clones only, minus some. The data contain about 400,000 clones, 75% to 90% of them seen just once; the ten biggest clones take up approximately 1.9%. Treatment described: roughly 18 received Ad26.COV2.S at low or high dose, single or two shots; 5 received placebo; per-sample allocation not given. Sampling happened 63 days after the first vaccine or placebo injection.

The sequences come from peripheral blood, collected in a trial of Ad26.COV2.S vaccine versus placebo. This clonotype was sampled from a person aged 18-60 years who received the Ad26.COV2.S COVID-19 vaccine or a placebo. This chain connects TRBV2 to TRBJ1-2, with D unresolved. DNA for the CDR3: TGTGCCAGCAGTCGTACAGTTTTGAGCGGCTACACCTTC. It is translated as CASSRTVLSGYTF.